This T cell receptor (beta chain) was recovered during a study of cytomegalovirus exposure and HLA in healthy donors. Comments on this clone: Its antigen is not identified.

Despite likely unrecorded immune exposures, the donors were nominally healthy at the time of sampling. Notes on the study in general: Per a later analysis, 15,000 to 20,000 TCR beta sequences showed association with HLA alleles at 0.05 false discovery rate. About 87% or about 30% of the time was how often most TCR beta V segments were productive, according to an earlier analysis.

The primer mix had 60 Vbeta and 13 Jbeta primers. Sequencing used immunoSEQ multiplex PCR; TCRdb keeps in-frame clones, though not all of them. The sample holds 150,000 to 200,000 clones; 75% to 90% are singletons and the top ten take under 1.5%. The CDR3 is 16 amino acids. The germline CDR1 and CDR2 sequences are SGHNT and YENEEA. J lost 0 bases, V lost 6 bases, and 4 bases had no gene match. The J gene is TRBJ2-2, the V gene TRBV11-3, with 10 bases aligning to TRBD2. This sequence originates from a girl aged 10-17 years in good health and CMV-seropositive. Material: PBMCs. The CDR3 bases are TGTGCCAGCAGTTCAACTAGCGGGGCGAACACCGGGGAGCTGTTTTTT. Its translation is CASSSTSGANTGELFF. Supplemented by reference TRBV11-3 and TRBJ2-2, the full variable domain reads EAGVVQSPRYKIIEKKQPVAFWCNPISGHNTLYWYLQNLGQGPELLIRYENEEAVDDSQLPKDRFSAERLKGVDSTLKIQPAELGDSAVYLCASSSTSGANTGELFFGEGSRLTVL.